These T cell receptor beta chains were read from a single sample in a study of post-analysis software for immune sequencing data. TCRdb ran MiXCR on the PCR reads and lists one entry per CDR3 protein. The table has about 180,000 distinct CDR3 sequences, 30% seen once. Sequences were obtained from blood. The source of these receptors is a girl under 18 with multiple sclerosis. Both conserved end residues are part of each CDR3. Each record gives: D gene, J gene, V gene, clone size, CDR3 protein, CDR3 DNA. D genes are given only for firm matches. Size tells how often a clone was seen (once, few, many) or the class of an expanded clone, and some rows leave it out.

D gene: TRBD2; J gene: TRBJ2-5; V gene: TRBV20-1; clone size: NA; CDR3 protein: CSARDLASGGTLRETQYF; CDR3 DNA: TGCAGTGCTAGAGATTTGGCTAGCGGGGGTACCCTTCGGGAGACCCAGTACTTC
D gene: NA; J gene: TRBJ1-1; V gene: TRBV2; clone size: NA; CDR3 protein: CASSGGYVRNTEAFF; CDR3 DNA: TGTGCCAGCAGTGGGGGGTATGTCAGGAACACTGAAGCTTTCTTT
D gene: NA; J gene: TRBJ1-2; V gene: TRBV28; clone size: NA; CDR3 protein: CASIQHNNYGYTF; CDR3 DNA: TGTGCCAGCATCCAGCATAATAACTATGGCTACACCTTC
D gene: TRBD2; J gene: TRBJ2-3; V gene: TRBV18; clone size: few; CDR3 protein: CASSLTRTSGSTDTQYF; CDR3 DNA: TGTGCCAGCTCACTGACGCGGACTAGCGGAAGCACAGATACGCAGTATTTT
D gene: NA; J gene: TRBJ2-7; V gene: TRBV19; clone size: many; CDR3 protein: CASSWTLMSSYEQYF; CDR3 DNA: TGTGCCAGTAGCTGGACACTGATGAGCTCCTACGAGCAGTACTTC
D gene: NA; J gene: TRBJ1-2; V gene: TRBV7-2; clone size: few; CDR3 protein: CASSLAVATNYGYTF; CDR3 DNA: TGTGCCAGCAGCTTAGCGGTAGCAACTAACTATGGCTACACCTTC
D gene: NA; J gene: TRBJ2-7; V gene: TRBV7-6; clone size: NA; CDR3 protein: CASSLAVAGEQYF; CDR3 DNA: TGTGCCAGCAGCTTGGCGGTGGCGGGGGAGCAGTACTTC
D gene: NA; J gene: TRBJ2-2; V gene: TRBV29-1; clone size: NA; CDR3 protein: CSVLPASHTGELFF; CDR3 DNA: TGCAGCGTTTTGCCAGCAAGTCACACCGGGGAGCTGTTTTTT
D gene: NA; J gene: TRBJ2-5; V gene: TRBV10-3; clone size: many; CDR3 protein: CAISGIGRETQYF; CDR3 DNA: TGTGCCATCAGTGGGATCGGCAGGGAGACCCAGTACTTC
D gene: NA; J gene: TRBJ1-1; V gene: TRBV6-6; clone size: NA; CDR3 protein: CATKKEGYTEAFF; CDR3 DNA: TGTGCCACCAAAAAGGAGGGGTACACTGAAGCTTTCTTT
D gene: TRBD2; J gene: TRBJ2-3; V gene: TRBV20-1; clone size: NA; CDR3 protein: CSARPAGITDTQYF; CDR3 DNA: TGCAGTGCTCGGCCAGCGGGGATCACAGATACGCAGTATTTT
D gene: NA; J gene: TRBJ2-7; V gene: TRBV7-2; clone size: NA; CDR3 protein: CASTSSPGDYEQYF; CDR3 DNA: TGTGCCAGCACCTCCTCTCCCGGTGACTACGAGCAGTACTTC
D gene: TRBD2; J gene: TRBJ2-7; V gene: TRBV7-9; clone size: NA; CDR3 protein: CASSLVLAGAYNEQYF; CDR3 DNA: TGTGCCAGCAGCTTAGTACTGGCGGGAGCCTACAATGAGCAGTACTTC
D gene: TRBD2; J gene: TRBJ2-1; V gene: TRBV12-3/TRBV12-4; clone size: NA; CDR3 protein: CASRSSGSTYHEQFF; CDR3 DNA: TGTGCCAGCAGGTCTAGCGGGAGTACCTACCATGAGCAGTTCTTC
D gene: NA; J gene: TRBJ2-5; V gene: TRBV15; clone size: NA; CDR3 protein: CATSGGQNRETQYF; CDR3 DNA: TGTGCCACCAGCGGGGGCCAAAATAGGGAGACCCAGTACTTC
D gene: NA; J gene: TRBJ2-7; V gene: TRBV4-1; clone size: many; CDR3 protein: CASSPHGGGYEQYF; CDR3 DNA: TGCGCCAGCAGCCCCCACGGGGGAGGCTACGAGCAGTACTTC
D gene: NA; J gene: TRBJ2-7; V gene: TRBV7-8; clone size: NA; CDR3 protein: CASSLRLGADGFEQYF; CDR3 DNA: TGTGCCAGCAGCTTACGGCTAGGCGCGGACGGTTTCGAGCAGTACTTC
D gene: NA; J gene: TRBJ2-7; V gene: TRBV11-2; clone size: many; CDR3 protein: CASSLGRILYEQYF; CDR3 DNA: TGTGCCAGCAGCCTGGGACGGATACTCTACGAGCAGTACTTC
D gene: NA; J gene: TRBJ1-1; V gene: TRBV6-5; clone size: NA; CDR3 protein: CATKLVGGKAFF; CDR3 DNA: TGTGCCACTAAACTCGTGGGGGGAAAGGCTTTCTTT
D gene: TRBD1; J gene: TRBJ2-1; V gene: TRBV9; clone size: NA; CDR3 protein: CASSVEGGFNEQFF; CDR3 DNA: TGTGCCAGCAGCGTGGAAGGGGGCTTCAATGAGCAGTTCTTC
D gene: NA; J gene: TRBJ1-2; V gene: TRBV7-2; clone size: many; CDR3 protein: CASSFQTQTVGGYTF; CDR3 DNA: TGTGCCAGCAGCTTTCAAACTCAGACGGTCGGTGGCTACACCTTC
D gene: TRBD2; J gene: TRBJ2-7; V gene: TRBV10-3; clone size: many; CDR3 protein: CATEWGAGEGEQYF; CDR3 DNA: TGTGCCACCGAATGGGGAGCGGGAGAGGGCGAGCAGTACTTC
D gene: TRBD2; J gene: TRBJ2-3; V gene: TRBV7-2; clone size: NA; CDR3 protein: CASSFTSGGADTQYF; CDR3 DNA: TGTGCCAGCAGCTTCACTAGCGGGGGCGCAGATACGCAGTATTTT
D gene: NA; J gene: TRBJ1-1; V gene: TRBV20-1; clone size: many; CDR3 protein: CSATGTDTEAFF; CDR3 DNA: TGCAGTGCTACCGGAACGGACACTGAAGCTTTCTTT
D gene: NA; J gene: TRBJ2-3; V gene: TRBV5-4; clone size: NA; CDR3 protein: CASSWDGSADTQYF; CDR3 DNA: TGCGCCAGCAGCTGGGACGGCAGCGCAGATACGCAGTATTTT
D gene: TRBD2; J gene: TRBJ2-7; V gene: TRBV11-2; clone size: few; CDR3 protein: CASSLALGLAGGMGETRYF; CDR3 DNA: TGTGCCAGCAGCTTAGCCCTGGGACTAGCGGGAGGAATGGGAGAGACCCGGTACTTC
D gene: NA; J gene: TRBJ1-6; V gene: TRBV5-6; clone size: NA; CDR3 protein: CASSTSGIHRDSPPHF; CDR3 DNA: TGTGCCAGCAGCACGTCAGGGATCCACCGGGATTCACCCCCCCACTTT
D gene: TRBD2; J gene: TRBJ2-5; V gene: TRBV20-1; clone size: many; CDR3 protein: CSARDLKRENWETQYF; CDR3 DNA: TGCAGTGCTAGAGATCTCAAGCGGGAGAACTGGGAGACCCAGTACTTC
D gene: TRBD1; J gene: TRBJ2-1; V gene: TRBV27; clone size: NA; CDR3 protein: CASSLTFGGQGNEQFF; CDR3 DNA: TGTGCCAGCAGTTTAACCTTCGGCGGACAGGGTAATGAGCAGTTCTTC
D gene: NA; J gene: TRBJ1-1; V gene: TRBV29-1; clone size: NA; CDR3 protein: CSVAQGERTEAFF; CDR3 DNA: TGCAGCGTTGCCCAGGGTGAGCGCACTGAAGCTTTCTTT
D gene: NA; J gene: TRBJ2-2; V gene: TRBV4-2; clone size: many; CDR3 protein: CASSQDADANTGELFF; CDR3 DNA: TGTGCCAGCAGCCAAGATGCAGACGCGAACACCGGGGAGCTGTTTTTT
D gene: NA; J gene: TRBJ2-3; V gene: TRBV12-3/TRBV12-4; clone size: NA; CDR3 protein: CASSSHLSTDAQYF; CDR3 DNA: TGTGCCAGCAGTTCGCACCTTAGCACAGATGCGCAGTATTTT
D gene: NA; J gene: TRBJ2-2; V gene: TRBV28; clone size: NA; CDR3 protein: CASRPGSRTGELFF; CDR3 DNA: TGTGCCAGCAGGCCGGGGTCCCGCACCGGGGAGCTGTTTTTT
D gene: NA; J gene: TRBJ1-2; V gene: TRBV12-3/TRBV12-4; clone size: NA; CDR3 protein: CASSLDRVYGYTF; CDR3 DNA: TGTGCCAGCAGTTTAGATAGGGTGTACGGCTACACCTTC
D gene: NA; J gene: TRBJ1-2; V gene: TRBV7-9; clone size: NA; CDR3 protein: CASSLGAGNGYTF; CDR3 DNA: TGTGCCAGCAGCTTAGGGGCAGGGAATGGCTACACCTTC
D gene: NA; J gene: TRBJ1-5; V gene: TRBV9; clone size: NA; CDR3 protein: CASSVDGSGYQPQHF; CDR3 DNA: TGTGCCAGCAGCGTAGACGGCAGCGGATATCAGCCCCAGCATTTT
D gene: NA; J gene: TRBJ1-5; V gene: TRBV15; clone size: few; CDR3 protein: CATSRDRVGQPQHF; CDR3 DNA: TGTGCCACCAGCAGAGACAGGGTCGGTCAGCCCCAGCATTTT